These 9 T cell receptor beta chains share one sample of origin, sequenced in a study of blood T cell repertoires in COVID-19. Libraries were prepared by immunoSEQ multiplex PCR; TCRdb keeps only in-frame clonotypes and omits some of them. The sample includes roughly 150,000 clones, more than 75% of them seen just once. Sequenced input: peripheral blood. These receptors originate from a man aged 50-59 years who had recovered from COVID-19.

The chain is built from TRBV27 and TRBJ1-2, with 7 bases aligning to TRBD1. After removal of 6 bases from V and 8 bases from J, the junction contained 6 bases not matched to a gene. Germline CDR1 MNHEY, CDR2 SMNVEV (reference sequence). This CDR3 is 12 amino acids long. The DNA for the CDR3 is TGTGCCAGCAGGTACAGGGGCGCGGGCTACACCTTC. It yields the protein CASRYRGAGYTF.

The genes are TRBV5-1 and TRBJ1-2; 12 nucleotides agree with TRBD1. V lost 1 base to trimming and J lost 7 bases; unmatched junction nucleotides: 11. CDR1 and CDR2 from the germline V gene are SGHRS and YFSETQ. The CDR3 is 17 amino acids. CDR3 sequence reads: CASSLSGQGASGGGYTF. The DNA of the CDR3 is TGCGCCAGCAGCTTGTCGGGACAGGGGGCTTCGGGCGGTGGCTACACCTTC.

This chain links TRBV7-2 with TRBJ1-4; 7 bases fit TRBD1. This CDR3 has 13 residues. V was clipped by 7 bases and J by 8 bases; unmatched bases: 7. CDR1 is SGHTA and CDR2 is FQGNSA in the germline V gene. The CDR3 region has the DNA TGTGCCAGCACCAGACAGGGCGGCGAAAAACTGTTTTTT. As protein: CASTRQGGEKLFF.

The CDR3 sequence: CASSWARTGADEQYF. CDR3 DNA sequence: TGTGCCAGCAGCTGGGCCCGGACAGGGGCGGACGAGCAGTACTTC. The rearrangement links TRBV11-2 to TRBJ2-7; 9 bases are shared with TRBD1. Germline trimming cut 4 bases from V and 5 bases from J; bases unmatched to any gene: 9. Germline V gene data show CDR1 as SGHAT and CDR2 as FQNNGV. The CDR3 has 15 amino acids.

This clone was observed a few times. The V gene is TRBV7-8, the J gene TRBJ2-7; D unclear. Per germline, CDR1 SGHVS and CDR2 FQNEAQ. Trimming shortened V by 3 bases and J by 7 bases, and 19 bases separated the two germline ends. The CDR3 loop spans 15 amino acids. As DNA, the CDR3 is TGTGCCAGCAGCTTTTCATCGGCGATCTCGAGGGAGCAGTACTTC. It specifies CASSFSSAISREQYF.

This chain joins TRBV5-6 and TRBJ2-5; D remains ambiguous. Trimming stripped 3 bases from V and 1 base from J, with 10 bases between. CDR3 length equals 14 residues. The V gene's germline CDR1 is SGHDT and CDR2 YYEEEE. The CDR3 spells CASSYGDVQETQYF. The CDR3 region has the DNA TGTGCCAGCAGCTACGGAGACGTCCAAGAGACCCAGTACTTC.

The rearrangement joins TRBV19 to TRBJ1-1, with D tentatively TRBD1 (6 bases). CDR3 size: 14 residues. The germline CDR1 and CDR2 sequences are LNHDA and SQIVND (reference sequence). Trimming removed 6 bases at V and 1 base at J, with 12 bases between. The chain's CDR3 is CASRPGTQNTEAFF. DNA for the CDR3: TGTGCCAGTAGACCCGGGACACAGAACACTGAAGCTTTCTTT.

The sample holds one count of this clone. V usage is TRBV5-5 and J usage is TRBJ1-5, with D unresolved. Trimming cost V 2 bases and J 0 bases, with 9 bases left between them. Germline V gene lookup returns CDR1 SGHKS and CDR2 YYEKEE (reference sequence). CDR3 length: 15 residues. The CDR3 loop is CASSFGQNSNQPQHF. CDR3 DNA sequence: TGTGCCAGCAGCTTCGGTCAAAATAGCAATCAGCCCCAGCATTTT.

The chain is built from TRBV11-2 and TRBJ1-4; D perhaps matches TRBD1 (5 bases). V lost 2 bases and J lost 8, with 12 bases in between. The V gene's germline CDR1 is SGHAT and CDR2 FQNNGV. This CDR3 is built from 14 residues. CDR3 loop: CASSLTQGGEKLFF. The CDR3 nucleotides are TGTGCCAGCAGCTTAACCCAGGGAGGAGAAAAACTGTTTTTT.